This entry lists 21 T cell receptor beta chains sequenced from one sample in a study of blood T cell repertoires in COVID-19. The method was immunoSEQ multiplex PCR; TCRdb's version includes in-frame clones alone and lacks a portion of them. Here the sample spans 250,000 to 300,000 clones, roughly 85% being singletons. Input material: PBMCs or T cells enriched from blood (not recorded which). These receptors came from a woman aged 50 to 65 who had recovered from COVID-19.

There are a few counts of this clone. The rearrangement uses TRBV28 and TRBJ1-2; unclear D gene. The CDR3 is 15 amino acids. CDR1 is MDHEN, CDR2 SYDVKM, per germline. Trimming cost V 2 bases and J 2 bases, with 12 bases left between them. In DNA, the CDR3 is TGTGCCAGCAGTTTAAGAACAGTCCCGAACTATGGCTACACCTTC. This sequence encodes CASSLRTVPNYGYTF.

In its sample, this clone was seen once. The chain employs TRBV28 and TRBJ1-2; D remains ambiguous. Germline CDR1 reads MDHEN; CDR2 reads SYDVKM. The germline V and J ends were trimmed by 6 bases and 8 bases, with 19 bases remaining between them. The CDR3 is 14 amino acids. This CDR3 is CASRTGSRAGGYTF. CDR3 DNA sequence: TGTGCCAGCAGGACCGGTTCAAGAGCGGGGGGCTACACCTTC.

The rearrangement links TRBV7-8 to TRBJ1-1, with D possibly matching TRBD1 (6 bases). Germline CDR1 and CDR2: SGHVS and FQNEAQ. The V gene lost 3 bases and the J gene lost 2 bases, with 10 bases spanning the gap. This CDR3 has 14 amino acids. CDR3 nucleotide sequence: TGTGCCAGCAGCTTCAGGGGACCCAACACTGAAGCTTTCTTT. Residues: CASSFRGPNTEAFF. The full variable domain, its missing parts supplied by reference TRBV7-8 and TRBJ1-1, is GAGVSQSPRYKVAKRGQDVALRCDPISGHVSLFWYQQALGQGPEFLTYFQNEAQLDKSGLPSDRFFAERPEGSVSTLKIQRTQQEDSAVYLCASSFRGPNTEAFFGQGTRLTVV.

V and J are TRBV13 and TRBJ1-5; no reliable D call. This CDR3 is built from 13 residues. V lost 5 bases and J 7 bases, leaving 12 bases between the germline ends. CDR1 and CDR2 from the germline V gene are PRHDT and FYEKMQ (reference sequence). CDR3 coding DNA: TGTGCCAGCAGCGCGGGTCCTAAGCAGCCCCAGCATTTT. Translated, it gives CASSAGPKQPQHF.

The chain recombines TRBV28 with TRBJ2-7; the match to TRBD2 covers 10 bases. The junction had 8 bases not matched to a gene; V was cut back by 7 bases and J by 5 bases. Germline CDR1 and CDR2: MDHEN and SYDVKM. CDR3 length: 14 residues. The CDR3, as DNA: TGTGCCAGCACCGTAGCGGGAGGCGCCAACGAGCAGTACTTC. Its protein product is CASTVAGGANEQYF. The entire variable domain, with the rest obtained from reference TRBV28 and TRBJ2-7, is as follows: DVKVTQSSRYLVKRTGEKVFLECVQDMDHENMFWYRQDPGLGLRLIYFSYDVKMKEKGDIPEGYSVSREKKERFSLILESASTNQTSMYLCASTVAGGANEQYFGPGTRLTVT.

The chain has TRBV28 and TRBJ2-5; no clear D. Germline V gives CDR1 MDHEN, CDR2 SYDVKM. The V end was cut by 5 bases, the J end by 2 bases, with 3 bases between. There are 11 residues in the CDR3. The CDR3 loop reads CASSQQETQYF. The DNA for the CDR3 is TGTGCCAGCAGTCAACAAGAGACCCAGTACTTC.

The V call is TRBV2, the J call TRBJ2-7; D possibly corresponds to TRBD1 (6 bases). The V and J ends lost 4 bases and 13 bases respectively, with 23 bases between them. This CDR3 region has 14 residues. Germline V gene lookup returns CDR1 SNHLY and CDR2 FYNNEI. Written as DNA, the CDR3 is TGTGCCAGCAGTGTGAATGACAGGCTCGGTGGGTATTACTTC. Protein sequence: CASSVNDRLGGYYF.

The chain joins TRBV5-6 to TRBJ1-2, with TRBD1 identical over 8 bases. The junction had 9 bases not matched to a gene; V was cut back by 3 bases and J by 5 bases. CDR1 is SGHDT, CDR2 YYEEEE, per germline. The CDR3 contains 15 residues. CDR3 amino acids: CASSYRTGMRYGYTF. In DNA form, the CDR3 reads TGTGCCAGCAGCTATAGGACAGGGATGAGGTATGGCTACACCTTC.

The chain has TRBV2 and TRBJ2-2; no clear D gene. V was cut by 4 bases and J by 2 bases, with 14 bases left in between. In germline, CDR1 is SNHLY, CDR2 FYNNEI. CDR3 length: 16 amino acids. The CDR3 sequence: CASSAFEQINTGELFF. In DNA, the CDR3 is TGTGCCAGCAGTGCGTTCGAACAAATTAACACCGGGGAGCTGTTTTTT.

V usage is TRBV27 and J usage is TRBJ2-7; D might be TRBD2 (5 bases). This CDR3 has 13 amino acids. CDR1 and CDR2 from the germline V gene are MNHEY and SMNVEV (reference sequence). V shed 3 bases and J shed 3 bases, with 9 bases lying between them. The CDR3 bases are TGTGCCAGCAGTTTGGAGGCGGGCTACGAGCAGTACTTC. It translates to CASSLEAGYEQYF.

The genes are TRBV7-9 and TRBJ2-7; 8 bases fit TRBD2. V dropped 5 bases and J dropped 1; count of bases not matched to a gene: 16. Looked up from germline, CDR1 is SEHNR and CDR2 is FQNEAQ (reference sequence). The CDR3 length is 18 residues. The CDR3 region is CASSPRVGSSGTSYEQYF. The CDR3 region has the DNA TGTGCCAGCAGCCCTAGGGTAGGGAGTAGCGGGACTTCCTACGAGCAGTACTTC.

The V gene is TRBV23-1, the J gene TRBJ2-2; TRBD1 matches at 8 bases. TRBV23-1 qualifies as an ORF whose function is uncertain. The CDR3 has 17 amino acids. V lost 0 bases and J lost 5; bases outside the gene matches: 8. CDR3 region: CASSQSEDRDCTGELFF. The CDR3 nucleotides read TGCGCCAGCAGTCAATCGGAGGACAGGGATTGTACCGGGGAGCTGTTTTTT.

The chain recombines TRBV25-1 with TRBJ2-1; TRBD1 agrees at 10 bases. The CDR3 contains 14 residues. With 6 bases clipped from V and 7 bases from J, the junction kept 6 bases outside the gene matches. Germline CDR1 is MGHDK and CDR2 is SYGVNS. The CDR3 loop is CASRRTGGGNEQFF. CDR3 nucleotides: TGTGCCAGCAGGCGGACAGGGGGTGGGAATGAGCAGTTCTTC. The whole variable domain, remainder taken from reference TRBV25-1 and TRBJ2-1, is EADIYQTPRYLVIGTGKKITLECSQTMGHDKMYWYQQDPGMELHLIHYSYGVNSTEKGDLSSESTVSRIRTEHFPLTLESARPSHTSQYLCASRRTGGGNEQFFGPGTRLTVL.

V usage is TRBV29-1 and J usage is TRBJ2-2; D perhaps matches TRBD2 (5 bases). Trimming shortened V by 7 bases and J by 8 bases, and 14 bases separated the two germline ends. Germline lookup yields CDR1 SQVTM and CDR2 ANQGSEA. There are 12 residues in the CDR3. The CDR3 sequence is CSGGPPAGELFF. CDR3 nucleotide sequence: TGCAGCGGAGGGCCCCCCGCAGGGGAGCTGTTTTTT.

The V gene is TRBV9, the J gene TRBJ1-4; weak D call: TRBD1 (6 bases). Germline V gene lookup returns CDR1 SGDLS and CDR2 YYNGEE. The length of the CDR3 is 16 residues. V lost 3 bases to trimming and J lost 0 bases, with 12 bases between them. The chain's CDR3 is CASSGETGATNEKLFF. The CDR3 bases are TGTGCCAGCAGCGGAGAGACAGGTGCAACTAATGAAAAACTGTTTTTT.

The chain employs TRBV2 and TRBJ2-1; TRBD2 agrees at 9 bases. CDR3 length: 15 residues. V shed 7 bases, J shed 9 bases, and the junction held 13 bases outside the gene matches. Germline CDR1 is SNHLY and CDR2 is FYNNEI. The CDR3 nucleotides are TGTGCCAGCACCATACTAGCGGGTGTTCGTGGTGAGCAGTTCTTC. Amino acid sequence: CASTILAGVRGEQFF. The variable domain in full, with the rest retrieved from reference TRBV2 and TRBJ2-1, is EPEVTQTPSHQVTQMGQEVILRCVPISNHLYFYWYRQILGQKVEFLVSFYNNEISEKSEIFDDQFSVERPDGSNFTLKIRSTKLEDSAMYFCASTILAGVRGEQFFGPGTRLTVL.

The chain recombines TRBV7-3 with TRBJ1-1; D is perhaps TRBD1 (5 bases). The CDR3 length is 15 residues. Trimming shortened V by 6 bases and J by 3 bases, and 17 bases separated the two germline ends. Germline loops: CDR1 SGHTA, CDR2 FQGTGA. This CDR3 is CASRKTGVLDTEAFF. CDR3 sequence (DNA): TGTGCCAGCAGAAAGACGGGGGTATTGGACACTGAAGCTTTCTTT.

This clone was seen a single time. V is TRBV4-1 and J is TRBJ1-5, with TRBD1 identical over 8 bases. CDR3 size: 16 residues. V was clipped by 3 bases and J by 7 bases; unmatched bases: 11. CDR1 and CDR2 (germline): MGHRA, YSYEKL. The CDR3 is CASSQAPGGVGQPQHF. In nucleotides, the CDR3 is TGCGCCAGCAGCCAGGCTCCAGGGGGCGTAGGGCAGCCCCAGCATTTT.

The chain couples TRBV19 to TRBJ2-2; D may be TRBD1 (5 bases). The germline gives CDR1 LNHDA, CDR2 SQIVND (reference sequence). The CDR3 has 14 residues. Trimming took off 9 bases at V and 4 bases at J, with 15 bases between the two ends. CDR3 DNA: TGTGCCAGCCGACACCTTCAGGGCACCGGGGAGCTGTTTTTT. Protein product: CASRHLQGTGELFF.

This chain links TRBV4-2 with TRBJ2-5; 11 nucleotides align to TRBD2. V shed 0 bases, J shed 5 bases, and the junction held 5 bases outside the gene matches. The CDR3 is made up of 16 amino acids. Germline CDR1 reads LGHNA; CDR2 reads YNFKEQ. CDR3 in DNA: TGTGCCAGCAGCCAAGATGGAACTAGCGGGAGCGAGACCCAGTACTTC. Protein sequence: CASSQDGTSGSETQYF.

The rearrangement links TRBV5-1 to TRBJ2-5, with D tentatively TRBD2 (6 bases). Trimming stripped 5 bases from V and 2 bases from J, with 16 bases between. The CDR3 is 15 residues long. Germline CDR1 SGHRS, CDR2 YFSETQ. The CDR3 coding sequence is TGCGCCAGCAGATTGTCAGAGGGGAGGCAAGAGACCCAGTACTTC. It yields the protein CASRLSEGRQETQYF. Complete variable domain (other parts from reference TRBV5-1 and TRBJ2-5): KAGVTQTPRYLIKTRGQQVTLSCSPISGHRSVSWYQQTPGQGLQFLFEYFSETQRNKGNFPGRFSGRQFSNSRSEMNVSTLELGDSALYLCASRLSEGRQETQYFGPGTRLLVL.